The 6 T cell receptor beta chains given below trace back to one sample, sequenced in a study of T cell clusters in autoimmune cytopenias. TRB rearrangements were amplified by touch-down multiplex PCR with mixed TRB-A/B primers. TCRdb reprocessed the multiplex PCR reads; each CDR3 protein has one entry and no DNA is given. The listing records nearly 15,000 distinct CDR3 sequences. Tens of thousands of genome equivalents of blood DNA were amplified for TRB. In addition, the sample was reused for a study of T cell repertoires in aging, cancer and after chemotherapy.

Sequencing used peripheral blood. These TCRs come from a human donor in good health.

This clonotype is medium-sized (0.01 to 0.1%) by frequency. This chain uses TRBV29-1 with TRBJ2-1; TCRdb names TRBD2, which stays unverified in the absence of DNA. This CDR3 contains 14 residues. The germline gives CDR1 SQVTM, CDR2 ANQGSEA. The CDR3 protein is CSVETSGRDNEQFF.

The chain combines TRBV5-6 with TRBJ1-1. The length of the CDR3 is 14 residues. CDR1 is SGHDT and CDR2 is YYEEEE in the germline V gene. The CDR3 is CASSRGRRNTEAFF.

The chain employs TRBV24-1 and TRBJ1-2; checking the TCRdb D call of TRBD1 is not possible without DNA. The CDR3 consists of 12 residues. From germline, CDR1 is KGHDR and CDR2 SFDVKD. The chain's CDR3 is CATGHGQTGYTF.

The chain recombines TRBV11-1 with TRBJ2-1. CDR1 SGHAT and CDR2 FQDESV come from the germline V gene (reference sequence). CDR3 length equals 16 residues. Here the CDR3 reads CASSLLGSLTYNEQFF.

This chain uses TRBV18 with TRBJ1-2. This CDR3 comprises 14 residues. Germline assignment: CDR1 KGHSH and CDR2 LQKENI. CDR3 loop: CASSPAGGDYGYTF.

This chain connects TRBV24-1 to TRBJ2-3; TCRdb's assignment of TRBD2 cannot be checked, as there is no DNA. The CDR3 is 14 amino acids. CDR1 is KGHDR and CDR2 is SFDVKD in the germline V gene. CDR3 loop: CATSEAGVGDTQYF.